The T cell receptor beta chain described here comes from a study of metastatic and nonmetastatic thyroid tumors. Study overall: Repertoire comparisons spanned blood and tumor or nodule tissue from malignant and benign thyroid patients.

In regard to this clone: Its target is unknown. Germline and junction disagree at one end, which may indicate a read error.

Authors' processing steps: The study's classifier, a distant-metastasis tool for papillary thyroid cancer, was built using CDR3 differences across clinicopathological groups. Via MiXCR, TCRdb re-called the PCR reads. The V and J calls and clone size come from TCRdb's table, not from the authors' own analysis. The data show approximately 14,000 clones, with around a third seen just once and 8% to 13% held by the top ten. Patients underwent thyroid surgery, and none had received any treatment before it. Per germline, CDR1 SGHTA and CDR2 FQGNSA. The CDR3 has 15 amino acids. Study observations and caveats: It was reported that TCR beta diversity was significantly higher in malignant thyroid tumors than benign nodules, in blood and tumor.

This chain uses TRBV7-2 with TRBJ1-5, with D hard to call. This TCR derives from a male donor with papillary thyroid cancer or a benign thyroid nodule (not recorded which). Some clones in this sample may be carry-over from other donors' samples. The sequencing input was tumor tissue. CDR3 protein: CACSLWQEGNQPQHF. The DNA of the CDR3 is TGTGCCTGCAGCTTATGGCAGGAGGGCAATCAGCCCCAGCATTTT.